This T cell receptor (beta chain) is drawn from a study of T cells in Graves' hyperthyroidism and ophthalmopathy. This clonotype has ten or more counts. Amplification yielded TCR beta CDR3 regions, with RNA transcripts as the source. A first-round RT-PCR of the TCR CDR3 used the HTBI primer set. A single record per CDR3 protein comes from TCRdb applying MiXCR to the multiplex PCR reads. The profile shows around 300,000 distinct CDR3 sequences, approximately 14% of them singletons. The authors took PBMCs from over 8.5 ml fresh peripheral blood. The germline V and J ends were trimmed by 3 bases and 7 bases, with 19 bases remaining between them. The CDR3 spans 16 residues. Germline values: CDR1 SQVTM, CDR2 ANQGSEA.

The sequenced sample was blood. The clonotype comes from a woman aged 40 to 50 with Graves' hyperthyroidism. The chain carries TRBV29-1 and TRBJ1-6; D unclear. The CDR3 bases are TGCAGCGTTGAGCGGTGGTTCCGGGCCTTAAATTCACCCCTCCACTTT. It is translated as CSVERWFRALNSPLHF.